The sequence of this T cell receptor beta chain was determined in a study of cytomegalovirus exposure and HLA in healthy donors. PCR was performed using 60 Vbeta and 13 Jbeta primers. The data were produced by immunoSEQ multiplex PCR, yet TCRdb's version contains in-frame clones alone and is incomplete. The sample includes some 120,000 clones. J was trimmed by 2 bases and V by 2 bases; bases with no gene match: 4. The CDR3 runs 15 residues. In germline, CDR1 is MNHEY, CDR2 SVGAGI. This clonotype was sampled from a woman aged 60-75 years in good health and CMV-seronegative. The chain uses TRBV6-5 and TRBJ2-7, with TRBD1 identical over 9 bases. The sample consisted of PBMCs. The CDR3 loop reads CASSYGGQGPYEQYF. The CDR3 DNA is TGTGCCAGCAGTTACGGGGGACAGGGTCCCTACGAGCAGTACTTC.